The source of this TCR beta chain is a study of shared T cell receptors in the human thymus. This CDR3 has 17 residues. Germline assignment: CDR1 MNHEY and CDR2 SMNVEV (reference sequence). V was pared by 4 bases and J by 4 bases, with 13 bases of the junction left unmatched. Data came from immunoSEQ multiplex PCR; TCRdb stores just in-frame clones and leaves some out. In the table there are a few hundred thousand clones, 85% to 95% of which are singletons. The V gene is TRBV27, the J gene TRBJ1-5; 7 positions agree with TRBD1. The sequence was obtained from a human donor. The source material was thymocytes. The CDR3 spells CASSSLGQPPWNQPQHF. The CDR3 DNA follows: TGTGCCAGCAGTTCCCTGGGACAGCCCCCCTGGAATCAGCCCCAGCATTTT.